This is a list of T cell receptor beta chains from one sample in a study of regulatory T cells in long-lasting Graves disease. TCRdb re-derived calls from the multiplex PCR reads in MiXCR, one entry per CDR3 protein. The sample has about 350,000 distinct CDR3 sequences; about 17% are singletons. The same data also went into a second study, on T cells in Graves' hyperthyroidism and ophthalmopathy.

The sample consisted of peripheral blood mononuclear cells (PBMCs), taken at new diagnosis, from a patient treated with antithyroid drugs. The receptors derive from a woman aged 18-29 years with Graves disease. The conserved cysteine and the conserved F or W are not part of the CDR3 here.

TRBV4-1	11	TRBJ2-7	ASSQEGVYEQC
TRBV10-3	15	TRBJ2-3	AIRGTSGRALTDTQY
TRBV4-2	16	TRBJ2-5	ASSQDQLAGSSQETQY
TRBV20-1	14	TRBJ2-4	SAKRGVGVAKNIQY
TRBV24-1	12	-	ATSESGASETQY
TRBV11-2	19	TRBJ2-7	ASSSEAPGLAGDTSSYEQY
TRBV5-1	11	TRBJ2-5	ASSRDREETRY
TRBV5-1	13	TRBJ1-1	ASSPSGQPNTEAF
TRBV2	10	TRBJ1-2	ASSQGGPLYT
TRBV7-9	12	TRBJ2-7	ASSHPRGAYEQY
TRBV11-2	14	TRBJ2-7	ASSSRTSGGFYEQY
TRBV7-8	11	TRBJ2-4	ASSLVRQNIQY
TRBV12-3/TRBV12-4	14	TRBJ1-5	ASSFTGVIRNQPQH
TRBV6-2/TRBV6-3	12	TRBJ1-1	ASSYGPVNTEAF
TRBV10-3	11	TRBJ2-5	AIRTRRSETQY
TRBV10-1	14	TRBJ2-5	ASRPNPGQTARAQY
TRBV18	13	TRBJ2-1	ASSPSQGLGNEQF
TRBV5-8	13	TRBJ2-4	ASSSDWVAKNIQY
TRBV20-1	15	TRBJ2-1	SATAYFSGGSYNEQF
TRBV12-3/TRBV12-4	18	TRBJ2-1	ASSSPRGSGGISSYNEQF
TRBV5-6	12	TRBJ2-7	ASSHRVGSYEQY
TRBV11-2	14	TRBJ2-7	ASSFGLAGGGYEQY
TRBV28	11	TRBJ1-5	ASTPGDYQPQH
TRBV20-1	9	TRBJ1-5	SASRDQPQH
TRBV20-1	13	TRBJ2-5	SAIRTSGLLETQY
TRBV15	10	TRBJ2-3	ATKREPDTQY
TRBV5-1	13	TRBJ2-1	ASSSGLAGGNEQF
TRBV20-1	9	TRBJ1-6	SARPDSPLH
TRBV5-6	11	TRBJ2-5	ASSSNLAETQY
TRBV12-3/TRBV12-4	12	TRBJ1-6	ASSMTGENSPLH
TRBV12-3/TRBV12-4	12	TRBJ1-2	ASSLRSGSDGYT
TRBV6-1	12	TRBJ2-5	ASMDWGARGTQY
TRBV18	14	TRBJ1-1	ASSPNRGQINTEAF
TRBV18	12	TRBJ1-3	ASSPDSLGNTIY
TRBV3-1	11	TRBJ1-2	ASSQMDRAGYT
TRBV7-9	10	TRBJ2-5	ASSLSGETQY
TRBV12-3/TRBV12-4	13	TRBJ2-7	ASSPGTPGTYEQY
TRBV9	11	TRBJ2-1	ASSLQRGHEQF
TRBV4-2	13	TRBJ2-7	ASSSEMGRRNEQY
TRBV5-5	17	TRBJ2-3	ASSFPGLAGVGSTDTQY
TRBV2	12	TRBJ2-7	ASSFLFPYEREY
TRBV28	17	TRBJ2-2	ASSLVPPFRASNTGELF
TRBV20-1	11	TRBJ2-3	SAHGEGTDTQY
TRBV5-1	16	TRBJ1-1	ASSLISLRQGGYTEAF
TRBV2	10	TRBJ2-5	ASNWGPETQY
TRBV7-8	13	TRBJ1-2	ASSRTAETNYGYT
TRBV10-1	16	TRBJ2-2	ASRPGLAGGPNTGELF
TRBV18	14	TRBJ2-5	ASSPRTSGSIETQY
TRBV6-6	13	TRBJ2-7	ASSYSIGTGYEQY
TRBV3-1	10	TRBJ1-1	ASSQDSRSAF